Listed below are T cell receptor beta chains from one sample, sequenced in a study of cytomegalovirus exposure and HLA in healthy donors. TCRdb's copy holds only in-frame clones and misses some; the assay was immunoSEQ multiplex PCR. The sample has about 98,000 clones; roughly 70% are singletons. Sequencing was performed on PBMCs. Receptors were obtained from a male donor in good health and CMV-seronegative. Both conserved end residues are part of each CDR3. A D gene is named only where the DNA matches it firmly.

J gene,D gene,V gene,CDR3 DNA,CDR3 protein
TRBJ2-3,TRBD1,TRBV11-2,TGTGCCAGCAGCTTCGGGACAGGGGATGGAGATACGCAGTATTTT,CASSFGTGDGDTQYF
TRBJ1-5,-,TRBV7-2,TGTGCCAGCAGCTTAGGGGGGGGCAACCAGCCCCAGCATTTT,CASSLGGGNQPQHF
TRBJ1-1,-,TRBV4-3,TGCGCCAGCGGGCAGGGGAGAAGGTCTGAAGCTTTCTTT,CASGQGRRSEAFF
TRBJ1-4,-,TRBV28,TGTGCCAGCAGAGGGCCGACAGGAGATAATGAAAAACTGTTTTTT,CASRGPTGDNEKLFF
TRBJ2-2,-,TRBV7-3,TGTGCCAGCAGCTTTGGCGGGAACACCGGGGAGCTGTTTTTT,CASSFGGNTGELFF
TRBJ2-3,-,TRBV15,TGTGTCACCAGCAGGAGGTTGGATACGCAGTATTTT,CVTSRRLDTQYF
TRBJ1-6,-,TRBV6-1,TGTGCCAGCAACGAGGGTCAGAATTCACCCCTCCACTTT,CASNEGQNSPLHF
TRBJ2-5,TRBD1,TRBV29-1,TGCAGCGTTATTAAGACAGGGGACCAAGAGACCCAGTACTTC,CSVIKTGDQETQYF
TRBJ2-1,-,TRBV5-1,TGCGCCAGCAGCTTCTCAGGGATCTTTAGCTCCTACAATGAGCAGTTCTTC,CASSFSGIFSSYNEQFF
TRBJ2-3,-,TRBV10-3,TGTGCGTCGGGGAGCGTCAGTGAGGGGAGGAGGCAGTATTTT,CASGSVSEGRRQYF
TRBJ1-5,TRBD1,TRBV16,TGTGCCAGCAGCCATCCGACAGGGGATAGCAATCAGCCCCAGCATTTT,CASSHPTGDSNQPQHF
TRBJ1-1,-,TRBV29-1,TGCAGCGTTGAACCTCCGTGGAACACTGAAGCTTTCTTT,CSVEPPWNTEAFF
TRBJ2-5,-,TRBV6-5,TGTGCCAGCAGTTACTCGGTCGCGTACCAAGAGACCCAGTACTTC,CASSYSVAYQETQYF
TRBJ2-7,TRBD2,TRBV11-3,TGTGCCAGCAGCGGGAGGGCCCGGGAGCAGTACTTC,CASSGRAREQYF
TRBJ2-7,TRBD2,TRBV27,TGTGCCAGCAGTTTATCCGGTGAACTAGCGGGAGGCTTCTCCTACGAGCAGTACTTC,CASSLSGELAGGFSYEQYF
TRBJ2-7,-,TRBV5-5,TGTGCCAGCAGTTTTGGGGAGACAGGTAACTCCTACGAGCAGTACTTC,CASSFGETGNSYEQYF